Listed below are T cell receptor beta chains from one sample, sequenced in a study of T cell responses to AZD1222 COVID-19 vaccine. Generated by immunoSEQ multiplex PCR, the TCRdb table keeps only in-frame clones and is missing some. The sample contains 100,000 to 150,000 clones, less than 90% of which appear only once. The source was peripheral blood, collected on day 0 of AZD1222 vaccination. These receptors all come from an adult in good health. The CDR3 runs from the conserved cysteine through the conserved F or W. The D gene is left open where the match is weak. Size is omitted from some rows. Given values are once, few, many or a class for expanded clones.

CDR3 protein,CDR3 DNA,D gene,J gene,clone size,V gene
CASSQGLGSYNEQFF,TGTGCCAGTAGTCAGGGATTGGGCTCCTACAATGAGCAGTTCTTC,.,TRBJ2-1,once,TRBV19
CASSPGQGDTEAFF,TGTGCCAGCAGCCCGGGACAGGGAGACACTGAAGCTTTCTTT,TRBD1,TRBJ1-1,once,TRBV28
CASSQRLNEKLFF,TGTGCCAGCAGCCAACGACTGAATGAAAAACTGTTTTTT,.,TRBJ1-4,.,TRBV3-1/TRBV3-2
CASSFQGDQPQHF,TGTGCCAGCAGTTTTCAGGGCGATCAGCCCCAGCATTTT,.,TRBJ1-5,.,TRBV27
CASSQRGGGHTDTQYF,TGTGCCAGCAGCCAACGGGGCGGGGGGCACACAGATACGCAGTATTTT,TRBD2,TRBJ2-3,.,TRBV3-1/TRBV3-2
CASSLGGQGFQETQYF,TGTGCCAGCAGCTTGGGGGGACAGGGCTTCCAAGAGACCCAGTACTTC,TRBD1,TRBJ2-5,.,TRBV5-4
CASSSRGRTDTQYF,TGTGCCAGCAGTTCCCGGGGACGCACAGATACGCAGTATTTT,.,TRBJ2-3,.,TRBV27
CASSPPNYQETQYF,TGTGCCAGCTCACCACCGAACTACCAAGAGACCCAGTACTTC,.,TRBJ2-5,.,TRBV18
CASSIAGGPYNEQFF,TGTGCCAGTAGTATAGCTGGGGGACCCTACAATGAGCAGTTCTTC,.,TRBJ2-1,.,TRBV19
CASSRTGTDSYEQYF,TGTGCCAGCAGCCGCACCGGGACAGACTCCTACGAGCAGTACTTC,TRBD1,TRBJ2-7,.,TRBV3-1/TRBV3-2
CASSSGTGGYNEQFF,TGTGCCAGCAGCTCCGGGACAGGGGGTTACAATGAGCAGTTCTTC,TRBD1,TRBJ2-1,.,TRBV7-3
CASSEGRGYGNTIYF,TGCGCCAGCAGTGAGGGGCGGGGGTACGGAAACACCATATATTTT,.,TRBJ1-3,.,TRBV10-2
CASSSDRGTYNEQFF,TGTGCCAGCAGCTCCGACCGGGGAACTTACAATGAGCAGTTCTTC,.,TRBJ2-1,.,TRBV7-2
CASSMRGGNQPQHF,TGTGCCAGTAGTATGAGGGGAGGCAATCAGCCCCAGCATTTT,.,TRBJ1-5,.,TRBV19
CASSRLAGGETQYF,TGTGCCAGCAGCCGACTAGCGGGGGGCGAGACCCAGTACTTC,TRBD2,TRBJ2-5,once,TRBV4-2
CASSIDHERGTEAFF,TGTGCCAGTAGTATAGATCATGAAAGGGGCACTGAAGCTTTCTTT,.,TRBJ1-1,.,TRBV19
CASNPGWDGEQYF,TGTGCCAGCAACCCCGGGTGGGACGGCGAGCAGTACTTC,.,TRBJ2-7,.,TRBV5-4
CASRTGTVSYNEQFF,TGTGCCAGCAGGACCGGGACCGTTTCCTACAATGAGCAGTTCTTC,.,TRBJ2-1,.,TRBV27
CATSAKTGFGEKLFF,TGTGCCACCAGCGCCAAGACAGGGTTCGGAGAAAAACTGTTTTTT,TRBD1,TRBJ1-4,once,TRBV15
CAWRGDFSYEQYF,TGTGCCTGGAGAGGGGACTTCTCCTACGAGCAGTACTTC,.,TRBJ2-7,.,TRBV30
CASSVGGVRHLQETQYF,TGTGCCAGCAGCGTGGGTGGGGTGCGCCATCTCCAAGAGACCCAGTACTTC,.,TRBJ2-5,.,TRBV11-3
CATSAGAGNTIYF,TGTGCCACCAGCGCAGGAGCTGGAAACACCATATATTTT,.,TRBJ1-3,.,TRBV24-1
CASGTGISSYEQYF,TGTGCCAGCGGGACAGGTATAAGCTCCTACGAGCAGTACTTC,TRBD1,TRBJ2-7,.,TRBV7-9
CASSQGAEQYF,TGTGCCAGCTCACAGGGTGCCGAGCAGTACTTC,.,TRBJ2-7,once,TRBV18
CASPRASGIYNEQFF,TGTGCCAGCCCGCGGGCTAGCGGGATATACAATGAGCAGTTCTTC,TRBD2,TRBJ2-1,.,TRBV2
CASSMGLAEGWSSYNEQFF,TGTGCCAGCAGTATGGGACTAGCGGAAGGATGGAGCTCCTACAATGAGCAGTTCTTC,TRBD2,TRBJ2-1,.,TRBV28
CASSLQSNQPQHF,TGTGCCAGCAGCCTTCAAAGCAATCAGCCCCAGCATTTT,.,TRBJ1-5,.,TRBV5-8
CASSPESYSYNSPLHF,TGTGCCAGCAGCCCGGAGTCTTACTCCTATAATTCACCCCTCCACTTT,.,TRBJ1-6,.,TRBV3-1/TRBV3-2
CASSPNRGLGNQPQHF,TGTGCCAGCAGCCCCAACAGGGGACTGGGCAATCAGCCCCAGCATTTT,TRBD1,TRBJ1-5,.,TRBV28
CASRTGGFGNTIYF,TGTGCCAGCAGAACAGGAGGGTTTGGAAACACCATATATTTT,.,TRBJ1-3,once,TRBV11-2
CASRGLWETQYF,TGTGCCAGTAGGGGACTGTGGGAGACCCAGTACTTC,.,TRBJ2-5,.,TRBV19
CASSVGFNEQFF,TGTGCCAGCAGCGTAGGCTTCAATGAGCAGTTCTTC,.,TRBJ2-1,.,TRBV9
CATSDPGQGGETQYF,TGTGCCACCAGTGATCCGGGACAGGGAGGAGAGACCCAGTACTTC,TRBD1,TRBJ2-5,.,TRBV24-1
CASSPGFSYEQYF,TGTGCCAGCTCACCAGGTTTCTCCTACGAGCAGTACTTC,.,TRBJ2-7,.,TRBV18
CATSRARGQQETQYF,TGTGCCACCAGCAGAGCCCGGGGCCAACAAGAGACCCAGTACTTC,.,TRBJ2-5,.,TRBV15
CASSQGQAGGETQYF,TGCGCCAGCAGCCAAGGGCAGGCGGGGGGAGAGACCCAGTACTTC,TRBD2,TRBJ2-5,.,TRBV4-3
CASSQMTGTEQYF,TGTGCCAGCAGCCAAATGACAGGGACCGAGCAGTACTTC,TRBD1,TRBJ2-7,few,TRBV3-1/TRBV3-2
CASSVRSATEQYF,TGTGCCAGCAGCGTACGTAGCGCGACCGAGCAGTACTTC,.,TRBJ2-7,once,TRBV9
CASSQDAGQGVNTIYF,TGTGCCAGCAGCCAAGATGCGGGACAGGGTGTGAACACCATATATTTT,TRBD1,TRBJ1-3,few,TRBV14
CASRWTVTQPQHF,TGTGCCAGCAGATGGACAGTCACTCAGCCCCAGCATTTT,.,TRBJ1-5,.,TRBV2
CASSIQGNYGYTF,TGTGCCAGCAGTATACAGGGAAACTATGGCTACACCTTC,.,TRBJ1-2,.,TRBV6-5
CATKPMDGYSGNTIYF,TGCGCCACCAAACCGATGGACGGATACTCTGGAAACACCATATATTTT,.,TRBJ1-3,.,TRBV10-1
CASSLRTLLYEKLFF,TGTGCCAGCAGTTTACGGACCCTCCTCTATGAAAAACTGTTTTTT,.,TRBJ1-4,.,TRBV28
CASSDLGRVTNEKLFF,TGTGCCAGCAGTGACCTGGGCAGGGTAACTAATGAAAAACTGTTTTTT,.,TRBJ1-4,.,TRBV6-1
CASSRAGGRGDTQYF,TGTGCCAGCAGTCGAGCGGGGGGGCGAGGAGATACGCAGTATTTT,TRBD2,TRBJ2-3,.,TRBV6-5
CASSLSRQPGRSQYF,TGTGCCAGCAGTTTATCCCGGCAGCCGGGGAGATCCCAGTACTTC,.,TRBJ2-5,.,TRBV27
CASSTLAGGPNEQFF,TGTGCCAGTAGTACCTTAGCGGGAGGCCCCAATGAGCAGTTCTTC,TRBD2,TRBJ2-1,.,TRBV19
CAWSVSLEQFF,TGTGCCTGGAGTGTTAGTTTAGAGCAGTTCTTC,.,TRBJ2-1,.,TRBV30
CASVDNGGTGELFF,TGTGCCAGCGTTGACAATGGGGGAACCGGGGAGCTGTTTTTT,.,TRBJ2-2,.,TRBV19
CASSRPVYTEAFF,TGTGCCAGCAGCCGACCCGTGTACACTGAAGCTTTCTTT,.,TRBJ1-1,.,TRBV6-2/TRBV6-3
CASSISTGAGSGNTIYF,TGTGCCAGTAGTATCTCAACAGGGGCGGGCTCTGGAAACACCATATATTTT,TRBD1,TRBJ1-3,.,TRBV19
CATSDAKDRVSDQPQHF,TGTGCCACCAGTGACGCCAAGGACAGGGTATCGGATCAGCCCCAGCATTTT,TRBD1,TRBJ1-5,.,TRBV24-1
CASSEGGAYQETQYF,TGTGCCAGCAGTGAAGGGGGCGCATACCAAGAGACCCAGTACTTC,.,TRBJ2-5,.,TRBV6-1
CSVLTGGGNQPQHF,TGCAGCGTTTTGACAGGGGGTGGCAATCAGCCCCAGCATTTT,TRBD1,TRBJ1-5,.,TRBV29-1
CASSSRTWPPGEDTQYF,TGTGCCAGCAGCTCCCGAACGTGGCCACCCGGGGAAGATACGCAGTATTTT,.,TRBJ2-3,once,TRBV13
CASSSSGTGNQPQHF,TGTGCCAGCAGTTCGTCGGGGACGGGCAATCAGCCCCAGCATTTT,.,TRBJ1-5,.,TRBV27
CASSGLAAYEQYF,TGTGCCAGCAGTGGACTAGCGGCCTACGAGCAGTACTTC,TRBD2,TRBJ2-7,once,TRBV2